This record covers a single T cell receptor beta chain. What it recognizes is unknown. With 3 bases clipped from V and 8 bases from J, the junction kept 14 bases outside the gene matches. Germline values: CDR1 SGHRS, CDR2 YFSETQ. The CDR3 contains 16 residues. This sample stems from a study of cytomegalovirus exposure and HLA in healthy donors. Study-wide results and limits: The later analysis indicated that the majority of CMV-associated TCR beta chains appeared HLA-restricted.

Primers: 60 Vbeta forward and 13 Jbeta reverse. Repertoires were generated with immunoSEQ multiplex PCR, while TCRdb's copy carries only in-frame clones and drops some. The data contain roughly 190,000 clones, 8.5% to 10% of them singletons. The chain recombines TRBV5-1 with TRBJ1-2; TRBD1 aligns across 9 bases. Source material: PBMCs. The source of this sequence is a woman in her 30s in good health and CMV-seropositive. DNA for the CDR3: TGCGCCAGCAGCTCTCCGGGACAGGGAGTAGGTGGCGGCTACACCTTC. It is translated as CASSSPGQGVGGGYTF.